The clone carrying this TCR beta chain was counted only a few times. Its antigen remains unidentified. This entry is derived from a study of T cell repertoires in cytomegalovirus infection. Study overall: Both a matching HLA type and CMV infection were indicated by public TCR beta signatures. Study results and limitations: The ex vivo response showed dominance by HLA-C-restricted CMV-specific TCR beta clonotypes. Pooled public TCR beta family frequency picked out CMV carriers with the relevant HLA.

In TCRdb, the reads were re-called with MiXCR into one record per CDR3 protein. The sample includes some 400,000 distinct CDR3 sequences, roughly 31% of them seen just once. Sequenced sample: PBMCs. The sequence came from a human donor in good health (CMV status not recorded). Some clones in this sample may be carry-over from other donors' samples.

The DNA of the CDR3 is TGTGCCAGCAGTGGCTACTCGAGGGGGCGAGACAATGAGCAGTTCTTC. It translates to CASSGYSRGRDNEQFF. The chain couples TRBV27 to TRBJ2-1; 7 nucleotides align to TRBD1. CDR1 and CDR2 from the germline V gene are MNHEY and SMNVEV (reference sequence). The ends lost 5 bases at V and 5 bases at J; junction bases unmatched: 12. The CDR3 sequence is 16 residues long.